This passage covers 27 T cell receptor beta chains from one sample sequenced in a study of immune characterization of retroperitoneal liposarcoma. A single record per CDR3 protein comes from TCRdb applying MiXCR to the PCR reads. The sample includes around 10,000 distinct CDR3 sequences, under 35% of them seen just once. The specimen was tumor tissue. These receptors originate from a female donor with retroperitoneal liposarcoma.

CDR3 sequence: CASSLDRGGNQPQHF. For the CDR3, the DNA is TGTGCCAGCAGCTTAGACAGGGGGGGCAATCAGCCCCAGCATTTT. The genes are TRBV11-2 and TRBJ1-5; 7 nucleotides match TRBD1. The ends lost 0 bases at V and 2 bases at J; junction bases unmatched: 1. The CDR3 is made up of 15 amino acids. Germline-derived CDR1 and CDR2 are SGHAT and FQNNGV.

The J gene is TRBJ1-1, the V gene TRBV27; D is uncertain. Germline V lookup: CDR1 MNHEY, CDR2 SMNVEV (reference sequence). V was pared by 2 bases and J by 4 bases, with 14 bases between. The CDR3 extends over 15 amino acids. CDR3 sequence (DNA): TGTGCCAGCAGTTTAGGAAGCCCGGGCTCCACTGAAGCTTTCTTT. This sequence encodes CASSLGSPGSTEAFF.

The chain is built from TRBV7-6 and TRBJ1-5; a weak D match, TRBD1 (6 bases). V was trimmed by 1 base and J by 1 base, leaving 11 bases between them. This CDR3 has 16 amino acids. Germline CDR1 and CDR2: SGHVS and FNYEAQ. DNA of the CDR3: TGTGCCAGCAGCTTAGATACAGGGTTCAGCAATCAGCCCCAGCATTTT. It encodes CASSLDTGFSNQPQHF.

V gene TRBV27 combines with J gene TRBJ2-1; 9 bases are shared with TRBD1. This CDR3 has 15 residues. V shed 2 bases, J shed 4 bases, and the junction held 3 bases outside the gene matches. Germline CDR1 reads MNHEY; CDR2 reads SMNVEV (reference sequence). CDR3 in amino acids: CASSLAGQGYNEQFF. The CDR3 DNA is TGTGCCAGCAGTTTAGCGGGACAGGGTTACAATGAGCAGTTCTTC.

This clonotype turned up a few times. The chain recombines TRBV25-1 with TRBJ2-5, with D possibly matching TRBD1 (9 bases). V lost 6 bases and J lost 2, with 19 bases in between. The V gene's germline CDR1 is MGHDK and CDR2 SYGVNS. The CDR3 covers 16 residues. CDR3 sequence (DNA): TGTGCCAGCAGAGTGAATAGCGGGACAGGGCAAGAGACCCAGTACTTC. Amino acids: CASRVNSGTGQETQYF.

The chain's CDR3 is CASSHNLGGRETYEQFF. CDR3 DNA sequence: TGTGCCAGCAGCCATAACCTGGGGGGGCGGGAGACCTACGAGCAGTTCTTC. The J gene is TRBJ2-1, the V gene TRBV6-8; possibly TRBD2 for D (7 bases). CDR1 and CDR2 from the germline V gene are MNHGY and SAAAGT. This CDR3 is built from 17 residues. Trimming left V 6 bases short and J 10 bases short, with 28 bases between.

The chain has TRBV7-2 and TRBJ1-1, with a tentative D call TRBD1 (6 bases). The CDR3 spans 13 residues. Deletions cut 5 bases from V and 5 bases from J, with 12 bases between. Germline CDR1 SGHTA, CDR2 FQGNSA. In nucleotides, the CDR3 is TGTGCCAGCAGCCTCTCCCAGGGGACTGAAGCTTTCTTT. This gives the protein CASSLSQGTEAFF.

This clonotype was detected a few times. The chain carries TRBV12-3 or TRBV12-4 and TRBJ2-6; no definite D call. The CDR3 has 12 amino acids. The V end was cut by 1 base, the J end by 7 bases, with 2 bases between. CDR3 loop: CASSLGANVLTF. CDR3 in DNA: TGTGCCAGCAGTTTAGGAGCCAACGTCCTGACTTTC.

This clonotype was seen at least ten times. The chain combines TRBV6-1 with TRBJ2-1; TRBD2 is a possible D gene (7 bases). The length of the CDR3 is 14 residues. CDR1 is MNHNS and CDR2 is SASEGT in the germline V gene. The V end lost 2 bases, the J end lost 10 bases, and 15 bases lay between the germline ends. The CDR3 bases are TGTGCCAGCAGTGAACGGGGGGCGTTGGCCGAGCAGTTCTTC. This encodes CASSERGALAEQFF.

The chain combines TRBV6-1 with TRBJ2-3; D is perhaps TRBD1 (8 bases). The CDR3 has 15 amino acids. CDR1 is MNHNS and CDR2 is SASEGT in the germline V gene. V lost 6 bases, J lost 5 bases, and 18 bases lay in between. The CDR3 DNA reads as TGTGCCAGCAGCTCCTCGACAGGGGAGGGAGATACGCAGTATTTT. It translates to CASSSSTGEGDTQYF.

By share, this clonotype counts as large. The chain joins TRBV7-6 to TRBJ2-1, with TRBD2 matching over 10 bases. The germline V gene has CDR1 SGHVS and CDR2 FNYEAQ. The CDR3 extends over 14 amino acids. V shed 2 bases and J 9 bases; nucleotides not matched to a gene: 4. The CDR3 is CASSLRLAGGEQFF. In DNA, the CDR3 is TGTGCCAGCAGCTTACGATTAGCGGGAGGTGAGCAGTTCTTC.

V is TRBV12-3 or TRBV12-4 and J is TRBJ2-5; 7 positions match TRBD1. The J call may not be correct, given that the DNA end is closer to TRBJ2-7. The CDR3 is 13 amino acids. As DNA, the CDR3 is TGTGCCAACAGGTTCCGACAGGGAAGCGAGCAGTACTTC. Translated, it gives CANRFRQGSEQYF.

The rearrangement uses TRBV7-2 and TRBJ2-3, with no clear D. Germline V gene sequence: CDR1 SGHTA, CDR2 FQGNSA. V shed 1 base and J shed 6 bases, with 14 bases lying between them. The CDR3 contains 15 residues. The CDR3, as DNA: TGTGCCAGCAGCTTAGGTGGTTTGAGTCCCGATACGCAGTATTTT. Amino acids: CASSLGGLSPDTQYF.

This clonotype was counted a few times. The V call is TRBV6-1, the J call TRBJ2-5; D is undetermined. The DNA end favors TRBJ2-1, so the J call may be wrong. Germline CDR1 reads MNHNS; CDR2 reads SASEGT. The CDR3 contains 19 residues. This CDR3 reads CASSYAIWVARRYQETQFF. DNA for the CDR3: TGTGCCAGCAGTTACGCCATATGGGTGGCTAGACGGTACCAAGAGACCCAGTTCTTC.

The chain links TRBV6-1 to TRBJ2-5; 7 bases align to TRBD1. The DNA end is a closer match to TRBJ2-7, so the J assignment may be wrong. The CDR3 covers 14 residues. Per germline, CDR1 MNHNS and CDR2 SASEGT. The chain's CDR3 is CASSEATGSDEQYF. CDR3 in DNA: TGTGCCAGCAGTGAAGCGACAGGGAGCGACGAGCAGTACTTC.

This clonotype is a singleton in its sample. The chain employs TRBV11-2 and TRBJ1-5; D is possibly TRBD1 (6 bases). The CDR3 runs 16 residues. CDR1 is SGHAT and CDR2 is FQNNGV in the germline V gene. Trimming took 1 base from V and 4 from J, leaving 14 bases between them. In nucleotides, the CDR3 is TGTGCCAGCAGCTTAGGGGCAGGGGTAGATAATCAGCCCCAGCATTTT. This translates into CASSLGAGVDNQPQHF.

The J gene is TRBJ2-1, the V gene TRBV6-1, with D uncertain. The CDR3 is 12 residues long. The germline CDR1 and CDR2 sequences are MNHNS and SASEGT. Trimming removed 2 bases at V and 10 bases at J, with 9 bases between. In nucleotides, the CDR3 is TGTGCCAGCAGTGAAATGGCCACGGAGCAGTTCTTC. This gives the protein CASSEMATEQFF.

This clonotype was observed at least ten times. This chain links TRBV12-3 or TRBV12-4 with TRBJ2-1; a possible D gene is TRBD1 (6 bases). The DNA end is a closer match to TRBJ2-7, so the J assignment may be wrong. CDR3 length equals 14 residues. The CDR3 region is CASSLAGAHNEQYF. CDR3 bases: TGTGCCAGCAGTTTAGCGGGGGCCCATAATGAGCAGTACTTC.

This chain uses TRBV11-3 with TRBJ2-3, with 9 bases that match TRBD1. The J call may not be correct, given that the DNA end is closer to TRBJ2-7. The CDR3 has 14 amino acids. Germline V lookup: CDR1 SGHNT, CDR2 YENEEA. The CDR3 is CASSLPGTGREQYF. The CDR3 DNA is TGTGCCAGCAGTTTACCGGGGACAGGGAGGGAGCAGTACTTC.

The V and J genes are TRBV6-1 and TRBJ2-5, with D possibly being TRBD1 (6 bases). The CDR3 covers 14 residues. The V end was cut by 5 bases, the J end by 1 base, with 11 bases between. From germline, CDR1 is MNHNS and CDR2 SASEGT. CDR3 loop: CASSSGQSQETQYF. CDR3 DNA sequence: TGTGCCAGCAGTTCCGGACAGAGCCAAGAGACCCAGTACTTC.

The chain joins TRBV6-1 to TRBJ1-4, with D perhaps matching TRBD1 (5 bases). V lost 5 bases, J lost 8 bases, and 9 bases lay in between. The CDR3 extends over 12 amino acids. The germline CDR1 and CDR2 sequences are MNHNS and SASEGT. The CDR3 bases are TGTGCCAGCAGTTCCGGGGGGGAAAAACTGTTTTTT. This encodes CASSSGGEKLFF.

This clonotype has just a few counts. The V call is TRBV7-9, the J call TRBJ1-1; TRBD1 agrees at 8 bases. Germline V gives CDR1 SEHNR, CDR2 FQNEAQ (reference sequence). This CDR3 contains 13 residues. Trimming removed 8 bases from V and 1 base from J; junction bases left unmatched: 3. This chain's CDR3 is CASEQGGNTEAFF. CDR3 coding DNA: TGTGCCAGCGAACAGGGGGGGAACACTGAAGCTTTCTTT.

This clonotype was detected once. This could be a read error, since a much larger clone is one nucleotide away. In this CDR3 the conserved last residue, phenylalanine or tryptophan, is missing, so a read error is likely. The DNA is omitted, as the CDR3 cannot be located on it reliably, and the CDR3 follows TCRdb's listing. This rearrangement joins TRBV6-1 to TRBJ2-3; TRBD1 was called by the table and not checked on the DNA. The CDR3 is 15 residues long, counting both termini. The germline CDR1 and CDR2 sequences are MNHNS and SASEGT. The CDR3 spells CASSQNRGLVNEQFL.

The V gene is TRBV7-2, the J gene TRBJ2-1; D is possibly TRBD2 (6 bases). Trimming stripped 1 base from V and 6 bases from J, with 10 bases between. The length of the CDR3 is 14 residues. Germline V gives CDR1 SGHTA, CDR2 FQGNSA. The CDR3 is CASSLVGGINEQFF. The CDR3 DNA follows: TGTGCCAGCAGCTTAGTCGGCGGGATCAATGAGCAGTTCTTC.

The chain combines TRBV12-3 or TRBV12-4 with TRBJ2-2; D is uncertain. The CDR3 is made up of 13 amino acids. Trimming stripped 6 bases from V and 0 bases from J, with 5 bases between. DNA of the CDR3: TGTGCCAGCAGGACGACGAACACCGGGGAGCTGTTTTTT. This encodes CASRTTNTGELFF.

This clonotype is categorized as medium-sized (0.01 to 0.1%). CDR3 protein: CASSEMRDLKNQETQYF. CDR3 nucleotide sequence: TGTGCCAGCAGTGAAATGAGGGACTTAAAAAACCAAGAGACCCAGTACTTC. The rearrangement uses TRBV6-1 and TRBJ2-5; TRBD2 is a possible D gene (6 bases). The germline CDR1 and CDR2 sequences are MNHNS and SASEGT. Trimming removed 2 bases at V and 0 bases at J, with 16 bases between. The CDR3 is 17 amino acids.

V usage is TRBV4-3 and J usage is TRBJ2-1; D unclear. Trimming pared 2 bases from V and 4 bases from J, leaving 3 bases between. CDR1 is LGHNA and CDR2 is YSLEER in the germline V gene. The CDR3 has 12 residues. In DNA form, the CDR3 reads TGCGCCAGCAGCCAATCTTACAATGAGCAGTTCTTC. This translates into CASSQSYNEQFF.